This paragraph reports one T cell receptor (beta chain). This clonotype showed up just a few times. Its antigen remains undetermined. No much larger clone exists at a distance of one base, and base qualities are not known. Library generation was performed with 5' RACE. TCRdb lists the instrument as Illumina MiSeq. TCRdb handled the public reads itself, with Q25 trimming in fastp and clone calling in MiXCR, and kept productive beta chains. Rows are combined by CDR3 protein, so each entry shows the most common genes and DNA. The table for this sample lists 65,000 to 90,000 distinct CDR3 sequences; around 5.1% of them were counted only once. The top ten clones comprise approximately 8% of the sample. After removal of 9 bases from V and 7 bases from J, the junction retains 3 bases not matched to a gene. From its cysteine to its phenylalanine, the CDR3 spans 11 amino acids. The kept DNA is CDR3 alone, 33 bases in frame from the first base. CDR1 and CDR2, looked up from the germline V gene, are MDHEN and SYDVKM.

These data are taken from a study of T cells of healthy individuals (dated 2018 in TCRdb). The TCR comes from a female donor in good health. The rearranged chain carries TRBV28 and TRBJ2-1; 7 central bases correspond to TRBD1. The nucleotide sequence reads TGTGCCAGTCAGACAGGGAATGAGCAGTTCTTC. The translation is CASQTGNEQFF.